Given below is one T cell receptor (beta chain) in context. The antigen remains unidentified. This entry comes from a study of regulatory T cells in long-lasting Graves disease. Findings and caveats of the study: With persistent disease, TRBV28, TRBJ1-2 and TRBJ2-5 were the favored segments.

Construction of the TCR beta libraries employed iRepertoire HTBI primers in conjunction with Arm-PCR of CDR3 regions. TCRdb processed the multiplex PCR reads anew with MiXCR; each CDR3 protein has one entry. Of about 470,000 distinct CDR3 sequences listed, around a fifth are singletons. CDR3 size: 14 residues. The germline V gene has CDR1 MNHNS and CDR2 SASEGT. Trimming stripped 6 bases from V and 0 bases from J, with 10 bases between. Time point described: persistent/refractory GD, antithyroid drugs over 5 years with positive TRAb. PBMC-derived RNA was used for the TCR library. The receptor was isolated from a female donor with Graves disease. The source material was peripheral blood mononuclear cells (PBMCs), sampled when the disease was refractory, from a patient treated with antithyroid drugs. The chain joins TRBV6-1 to TRBJ2-3, with D unresolved. The CDR3: CASSPMRSTDTQYF. CDR3 coding DNA: TGTGCCAGCAGCCCCATGAGGAGCACAGATACGCAGTATTTT.